Listed below are T cell receptor beta chains from one sample, sequenced in a study of T-cell memory formation after mild COVID-19. TCRdb re-analysed the 5' RACE reads in MiXCR, keeping a single row per CDR3 protein. The table lists over 450,000 distinct CDR3 sequences, just over 20% of them singletons, with 9.5% to 15% in the top ten. Sequenced sample: PBMCs or a T cell subset sorted from them (not recorded which). The receptor set was obtained from an adult woman who had mild COVID-19 (a few samples of this study predate the infection). Cell type and time point are not known. Each CDR3 is given with its conserved first and last residue. D genes are given only for firm matches. Some rows have no size entry. The others give once, few or many, or a class for an expanded clone.

j_gene,v_gene,abundance,d_gene,CDR3aa
TRBJ2-5,TRBV7-9,-,-,CASTSSRQETQYF
TRBJ2-4,TRBV5-1,-,TRBD1,CASSPNPGQLAKNIQYF
TRBJ2-7,TRBV20-1,few,-,CSASVDPSSYEQYF
TRBJ2-5,TRBV3-1,few,-,CASSPGVEETQYF
TRBJ2-2,TRBV6-1,-,TRBD1,CASRTGLDGGELFF
TRBJ2-3,TRBV27,few,-,CASSLVHGTDTQYF
TRBJ2-3,TRBV5-1,few,-,CASRLESPTDTQYF
TRBJ2-1,TRBV29-1,many,-,CSVVGGSSYNEQFF
TRBJ2-1,TRBV20-1,-,TRBD2,CSARDPLAGSYNEQFF
TRBJ1-4,TRBV6-6,-,-,CASMYRNEKLFF
TRBJ2-7,TRBV6-5,few,-,CASSRQVFNEQYF
TRBJ2-3,TRBV13,-,TRBD1,CASSLARNRGLDTQYF
TRBJ1-4,TRBV12-3/TRBV12-4,-,TRBD1,CASSTTGFSGEKLFF
TRBJ1-5,TRBV19,-,-,CASSWTADSNQPQHF
TRBJ1-1,TRBV12-3/TRBV12-4,-,TRBD1,CASSLARDRDDMTNTEAFF
TRBJ1-5,TRBV6-5,many,-,CASRPTGRNQPQHF
TRBJ1-2,TRBV3-1,few,TRBD1,CASSSPGQTYGYTF